These 14 T cell receptor beta chains were sequenced from one sample in a study of blood T cell repertoires in COVID-19. Data came from immunoSEQ multiplex PCR; TCRdb stores just in-frame clones and leaves some out. The sample records about 160,000 clones, around 93% being singletons. Sequences were obtained from peripheral blood. The receptors shown here come from a woman aged 50 to 60 with acute or convalescent COVID-19.

CDR3 amino acids: CASSQGFGVDYEQYF. CDR3 bases: TGCGCCAGCAGCCAAGGGTTTGGAGTAGACTACGAGCAGTACTTC. The chain recombines TRBV4-3 with TRBJ2-7; no clear D gene. The CDR3 runs to 15 residues. Per germline, CDR1 LGHNA and CDR2 YSLEER. V was cut by 1 base and J by 3 bases, with 13 bases left in between.

The gene calls are TRBV28 and TRBJ1-4; D unresolved. V was clipped by 1 base and J by 8 bases, with 8 bases between them. Germline CDR1 MDHEN, CDR2 SYDVKM. CDR3 size: 13 residues. DNA of the CDR3: TGTGCCAGCAGTTTATCCGACGGGGAAAAACTGTTTTTT. Residues: CASSLSDGEKLFF.

This chain uses TRBV4-2 with TRBJ2-7; the match to TRBD2 covers 8 bases. From germline, CDR1 is LGHNA and CDR2 YNFKEQ. Germline trimming cut 1 base from V and 0 bases from J; bases unmatched to any gene: 5. This CDR3 has 16 residues. The CDR3 loop reads CASSQGRAGDSYEQYF. CDR3 bases: TGTGCCAGCAGCCAAGGTCGAGCGGGGGACTCCTACGAGCAGTACTTC.

The chain joins TRBV11-2 to TRBJ1-5; D is possibly TRBD1 (6 bases). Germline V lookup: CDR1 SGHAT, CDR2 FQNNGV. V was clipped by 0 bases and J by 7 bases, with 13 bases between them. The CDR3 consists of 15 residues. The CDR3 reads CASSLDPRGHQPQHF. The CDR3 region has the DNA TGTGCCAGCAGCTTAGACCCCAGGGGTCACCAGCCCCAGCATTTT.

V and J are TRBV19 and TRBJ2-1; weak D call: TRBD2 (5 bases). The CDR3 is made up of 15 amino acids. Between the trimmed V and J ends, which lost 3 bases and 8 bases, there was a span of 17 bases. Germline V lookup: CDR1 LNHDA, CDR2 SQIVND (reference sequence). CDR3 in DNA: TGTGCCAGTAGTATGGACTTTAAGGTTGCGTATGAGCAGTTCTTC. Protein: CASSMDFKVAYEQFF.

The chain carries TRBV5-1 and TRBJ1-3; D is ambiguous. This CDR3 contains 13 residues. Germline assignment: CDR1 SGHRS and CDR2 YFSETQ. Trimming took 3 bases from V and 1 from J, leaving 5 bases between them. CDR3 residues: CASSSGSGNTIYF. The CDR3 bases are TGCGCCAGCAGCTCAGGATCTGGAAACACCATATATTTT.

The chain combines TRBV3-1 (or the pseudogene TRBV3-2) with TRBJ2-7; TRBD1 matches 7 bases. This CDR3 spans 18 amino acids. Losses at the gene ends were 3 bases for V and 5 bases for J; bases not matched to a gene: 19. The V gene's germline CDR1 is LGHDT and CDR2 YNNKEL (reference sequence). DNA of the CDR3: TGTGCCAGCAGCCAGTCCCCCCGACAGGGTGTTTTTGGGCACGAGCAGTACTTC. The encoded protein is CASSQSPRQGVFGHEQYF.

The J gene is TRBJ1-6, the V gene TRBV6-6; 7 positions match TRBD1. The CDR3 has 14 amino acids. Germline CDR1 is MNHNY and CDR2 is SVGAGI (reference sequence). Germline trimming cut 10 bases from V and 8 bases from J; bases unmatched to any gene: 11. The CDR3 DNA reads as TGTGCCATTCGAGGGGGCCCGTGGGATTCACCCCTCCACTTT. Residues: CAIRGGPWDSPLHF.

The chain uses TRBV28 and TRBJ1-1; D is perhaps TRBD1 (5 bases). The germline V gene encodes CDR1 MDHEN and CDR2 SYDVKM. The CDR3 is 15 amino acids. Trimming left V 5 bases short and J 2 bases short, with 15 bases between. CDR3: CASSTSGFGNTEAFF. As DNA, the CDR3 is TGTGCCAGCAGTACCTCAGGGTTTGGAAACACTGAAGCTTTCTTT.

The chain joins TRBV7-6 to TRBJ1-1; D perhaps matches TRBD1 (6 bases). V was trimmed by 5 bases and J by 0 bases, leaving 22 bases between them. This CDR3 is 18 amino acids long. CDR1 is SGHVS, CDR2 FNYEAQ, per germline. This CDR3 reads CASSPPTGTSPLNTEAFF. CDR3 DNA sequence: TGTGCCAGCAGCCCCCCGACAGGAACCTCACCACTGAACACTGAAGCTTTCTTT. Drawing the rest from reference TRBV7-6 and TRBJ1-1, the complete variable domain is GAGVSQSPRYKVTKRGQDVALRCDPISGHVSLYWYRQALGQGPEFLTYFNYEAQQDKSGLPNDRFSAERPEGSISTLTIQRTEQRDSAMYRCASSPPTGTSPLNTEAFFGQGTRLTVV.

The rearrangement joins TRBV7-9 to TRBJ2-7, with D unresolved. Trimming removed 1 base from V and 5 bases from J, with 12 bases in between. This CDR3 is 14 amino acids long. Germline V gene lookup returns CDR1 SEHNR and CDR2 FQNEAQ (reference sequence). CDR3: CASSLEGEIDEQYF. The CDR3 DNA reads as TGTGCCAGCAGCTTAGAAGGAGAAATCGACGAGCAGTACTTC.

The gene calls are TRBV14 and TRBJ2-2, with no clear D. The CDR3 spans 16 residues. Per the germline V gene, CDR1 is SGHDN and CDR2 is FVKESK. V was shortened by 0 bases and J by 4 bases, with 12 bases between the two germline ends. CDR3 nucleotides: TGTGCCAGCAGCCAAGAAGGTGTCAAGCGCACCGGGGAGCTGTTTTTT. Protein product: CASSQEGVKRTGELFF.

This clone was observed once. This chain joins TRBV10-3 and TRBJ2-5; 9 nucleotides match TRBD2. Trimming removed 2 bases from V and 1 base from J; junction bases left unmatched: 5. CDR1 ENHRY and CDR2 SYGVKD come from the germline V gene. This CDR3 region has 16 residues. DNA for the CDR3: TGTGCCATCAGTGAGGCTCTAGCGGGACCCCAAGAGACCCAGTACTTC. As protein: CAISEALAGPQETQYF.

V gene TRBV6-2 or TRBV6-3 combines with J gene TRBJ2-7; D perhaps matches TRBD2 (6 bases). Germline CDR1 MNHEY, CDR2 SVGEGT. This CDR3 region has 15 residues. V lost 6 bases to trimming and J lost 1 base, with 16 bases between them. The CDR3 loop is CASSPRVAESYEQYF. In DNA form, the CDR3 reads TGTGCCAGCAGCCCCCGGGTAGCGGAGTCCTACGAGCAGTACTTC.